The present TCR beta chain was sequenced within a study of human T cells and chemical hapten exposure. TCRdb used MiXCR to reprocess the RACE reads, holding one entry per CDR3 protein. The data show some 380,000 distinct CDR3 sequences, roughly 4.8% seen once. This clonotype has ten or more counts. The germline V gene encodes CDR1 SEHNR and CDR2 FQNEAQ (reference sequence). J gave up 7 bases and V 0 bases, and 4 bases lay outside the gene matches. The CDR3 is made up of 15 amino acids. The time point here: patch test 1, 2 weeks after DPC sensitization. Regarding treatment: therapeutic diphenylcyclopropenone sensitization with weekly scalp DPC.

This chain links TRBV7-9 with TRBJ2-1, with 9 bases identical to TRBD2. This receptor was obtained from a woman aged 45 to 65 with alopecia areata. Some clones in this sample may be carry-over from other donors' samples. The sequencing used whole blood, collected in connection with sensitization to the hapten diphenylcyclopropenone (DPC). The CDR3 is CASSLAGSGRNEQFF. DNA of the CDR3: TGTGCCAGCAGCTTAGCGGGTAGCGGGAGAAATGAGCAGTTCTTC.